These 28 T cell receptor beta chains were all obtained from the same sample, sequenced in a study of spatial heterogeneity in lung cancer. Time point indicated: blood taken at disease recurrence. Whole RNA, isolated from tumor, nontumor lung or frozen PBMC, was sequenced without prior sorting. Using its own MiXCR run on the 5' RACE reads, TCRdb lists one record per CDR3 protein. This sample has 7,500 to 10,000 distinct CDR3 sequences; about 4% occur once, and the top ten carry 18%. Sequences were derived from PBMCs, sampled at recurrence. Source of these receptors: a female donor with early-stage non-small cell lung cancer.

This clonotype was picked up a small number of times. This beta chain is an off-target read within a library intended for alpha chains, so its frequency means little. The chain joins TRBV5-1 to TRBJ2-2; no definite D call. With 4 bases removed from V and 5 bases from J, the gap between germline ends came to 12 bases. In germline, CDR1 is SGHRS, CDR2 YFSETQ. This CDR3 is 14 amino acids long. CDR3 nucleotide sequence: TGCGCCAGCAGCCCGGAAGGGATGACCGGGGAGCTGTTTTTT. It encodes CASSPEGMTGELFF.

This clonotype counts as medium-sized. Since the library was made to target alpha chains, this beta chain is a stray read and its abundance is not meaningful. V and J are TRBV20-1 and TRBJ2-1, with 12 bases aligning to TRBD1. CDR3 size: 17 residues. The germline V gene has CDR1 DFQATT and CDR2 SNEGSKA (reference sequence). Trimming took 1 base from V and 8 from J; bases not matched to a gene: 12. In nucleotides, the CDR3 is TGCAGTGCTAGAGGAGCCGGGACAGGGGGCGGTTCGGATGAGCAGTTCTTC. This encodes CSARGAGTGGGSDEQFF.

This clonotype was seen ten or more times. A library prepared for alpha chains yielded this beta chain as an off-target read; its size is of little meaning. The gene calls are TRBV30 and TRBJ2-1; 8 bases are a match to TRBD1. CDR1 and CDR2 (germline): GTSNPN, SVGIG (reference sequence). The CDR3 has 17 amino acids. Losses at the gene ends were 0 bases for V and 1 base for J; bases not matched to a gene: 8. The CDR3 here is CAWSVGTGTGSYNEQFF. The CDR3 DNA reads as TGTGCCTGGAGTGTAGGTACCGGGACAGGTTCCTACAATGAGCAGTTCTTC.

This clonotype has a count of ten or more. The library was prepared for alpha chains; this beta chain is a stray read, so its frequency means little. V gene TRBV7-9 combines with J gene TRBJ2-6; D gene uncertain. This CDR3 is built from 19 residues. V lost 3 bases and J 0 bases, leaving 18 bases between the germline ends. Germline loops: CDR1 SEHNR, CDR2 FQNEAQ (reference sequence). For the CDR3, the DNA is TGTGCCAGCAGCTTCCCACTTCAGGCCTGGGGCTCTGGGGCCAACGTCCTGACTTTC. Residues: CASSFPLQAWGSGANVLTF.

This clonotype is medium-sized (0.01 to 0.1%) within its sample. This beta chain was picked up by a library intended for alpha chains and is off target, so its count carries little meaning. V and J are TRBV28 and TRBJ1-5; D not certain. The CDR3 extends over 15 amino acids. Germline V gene lookup returns CDR1 MDHEN and CDR2 SYDVKM. The ends were cut back, 3 bases at V and 0 bases at J, with 9 bases in the middle. The CDR3 loop reads CASSFTRLSNQPQHF. The DNA of the CDR3 is TGTGCCAGCAGTTTTACCAGACTTAGCAATCAGCCCCAGCATTTT.

In regard to this clonotype: A library prepared for alpha chains yielded this beta chain as an off-target read; its size is of little meaning. The V gene is TRBV7-9, the J gene TRBJ2-7; 7 nucleotides align to TRBD1. The CDR3 consists of 13 residues. V shed 6 bases, J shed 1 base, and the junction held 3 bases outside the gene matches. CDR1 SEHNR and CDR2 FQNEAQ come from the germline V gene (reference sequence). CDR3 nucleotide sequence: TGTGCCAGCAGGAGGACAGGATCCTACGAGCAGTACTTC. Its protein product is CASRRTGSYEQYF.

This clonotype was detected many times. This beta chain appears as a stray read in a library generated for alpha chains; its size is not informative. The chain has TRBV20-1 and TRBJ1-6; D is possibly TRBD1 (5 bases). Trimming cost V 7 bases and J 6 bases, with 10 bases left between them. The germline V gene has CDR1 DFQATT and CDR2 SNEGSKA (reference sequence). This CDR3 region has 12 residues. In DNA form, the CDR3 reads TGCAGTGGGGGGTCGGGTAATTCACCCCTCCACTTT. Its protein is CSGGSGNSPLHF.

This clonotype occurred many times. A library prepared for alpha chains yielded this beta chain as an off-target read; its size is of little meaning. The chain carries TRBV27 and TRBJ2-6; a weak D match, TRBD2 (7 bases). The CDR3 runs 17 residues. Trimming removed 5 bases from V and 2 bases from J, with 16 bases in between. Germline CDR1 MNHEY, CDR2 SMNVEV (reference sequence). The CDR3 DNA is TGTGCCAGCAGTGCCCACCGAGGGGGGGCTGGGGCCAACGTCCTGACTTTC. It encodes CASSAHRGGAGANVLTF.

This clonotype appeared many times. Since it is a stray read in a library aimed at alpha chains, this beta chain has a size that is not meaningful. The chain carries TRBV6-5 and TRBJ1-1; D uncertain. V gave up 5 bases and J gave up 0 bases, with 4 bases separating them. There are 12 residues in the CDR3. Germline V gene data show CDR1 as MNHEY and CDR2 as SVGAGI. The chain's CDR3 is CASSKMNTEAFF. The CDR3, as DNA: TGTGCCAGCAGTAAAATGAACACTGAAGCTTTCTTT.

This clonotype was observed at least ten times. As an off-target read in a library built for alpha chains, this beta chain has a frequency of little significance. The rearrangement uses TRBV3-1 and TRBJ2-6; D ambiguous. Germline V gives CDR1 LGHDT, CDR2 YNNKEL (reference sequence). The V and J ends lost 1 base and 4 bases respectively, with 8 bases between them. The length of the CDR3 is 15 residues. The CDR3 here is CASSQGVGGANVLTF. In nucleotides, the CDR3 is TGTGCCAGCAGCCAAGGCGTCGGAGGGGCCAACGTCCTGACTTTC. The full variable domain, rest sourced from reference TRBV3-1 and TRBJ2-6, is DTAVSQTPKYLVTQMGNDKSIKCEQNLGHDTMYWYKQDSKKFLKIMFSYNNKELIINETVPNRFSPKSPDKAHLNLHINSLELGDSAVYFCASSQGVGGANVLTFGAGSRLTVL.

This clonotype was picked up many times. Being off target in a library aimed at alpha chains, this beta chain has a size of little meaning. The chain couples TRBV28 to TRBJ2-7, with no clear D. Per germline, CDR1 MDHEN and CDR2 SYDVKM. The CDR3 totals 13 residues. The V and J ends lost 2 bases and 2 bases respectively, with 7 bases between them. In DNA, the CDR3 is TGTGCCAGCAGTTTAAAACCGGCCTACGAGCAGTACTTC. Translating gives CASSLKPAYEQYF. Together with reference TRBV28 and TRBJ2-7, the CDR3 gives the full variable domain: DVKVTQSSRYLVKRTGEKVFLECVQDMDHENMFWYRQDPGLGLRLIYFSYDVKMKEKGDIPEGYSVSREKKERFSLILESASTNQTSMYLCASSLKPAYEQYFGPGTRLTVT.

This clonotype came up many times. A library prepared for alpha chains yielded this beta chain as an off-target read; its size is of little meaning. This sequence joins TRBV20-1 and TRBJ2-7; maybe TRBD2 (5 bases). This CDR3 comprises 16 residues. Looked up from germline, CDR1 is DFQATT and CDR2 is SNEGSKA (reference sequence). V was trimmed by 3 bases and J by 6 bases, leaving 24 bases between them. The CDR3 coding sequence is TGCAGTGCTAGCCCTAGAGGGTCGGGGAAGTCGGGCGAGCAGTACTTC. It specifies CSASPRGSGKSGEQYF.

In this sample, this clonotype is medium-sized. With the library built for alpha chains, this beta chain is off target and its frequency is not meaningful. The chain is built from TRBV7-8 and TRBJ2-5; D is undetermined. Germline CDR1 SGHVS, CDR2 FQNEAQ. The CDR3 contains 14 residues. Trimming removed 1 base from V and 2 bases from J, with 8 bases in between. Here the CDR3 reads CASSLEAHQETQYF. The CDR3 region has the DNA TGTGCCAGCAGCTTAGAAGCACATCAAGAGACCCAGTACTTC.

Details on this clonotype: A library made for alpha chains picked up this beta chain off target, so its size means little. The chain employs TRBV12-3 or TRBV12-4 and TRBJ1-6; 8 nucleotides line up with TRBD1. The CDR3 is 15 amino acids. V lost 5 bases, J lost 8 bases, and 8 bases stayed unmatched. CDR3 nucleotide sequence: TGTGCCAGCAGTGAGGCAGGGGGCGGGGATTCACCCCTCCACTTT. This translates into CASSEAGGGDSPLHF.

This clonotype was detected ten times or more. Being off target in a library aimed at alpha chains, this beta chain has a size of little meaning. This chain connects TRBV3-1 to TRBJ1-1, with unresolved D. The ends were cut back, 3 bases at V and 2 bases at J, with 16 bases in the middle. The CDR3 extends over 16 amino acids. Germline V gives CDR1 LGHDT, CDR2 YNNKEL (reference sequence). The CDR3 DNA reads as TGTGCCAGCAGCCAGGGTGGCGGGCTCCTTAACACTGAAGCTTTCTTT. Encoded protein: CASSQGGGLLNTEAFF.

This clonotype was recorded many times. For a library built for alpha chains, this beta chain is a stray read; little rests on its size. The chain has TRBV7-9 and TRBJ2-3, with D unresolved. Looked up from germline, CDR1 is SEHNR and CDR2 is FQNEAQ (reference sequence). V dropped 4 bases and J dropped 4 bases, with 15 bases sitting between them. The CDR3 totals 15 residues. The DNA of the CDR3 is TGTGCCAGCAGCTCCTATCCTAGAAAGTCAGATACGCAGTATTTT. Its protein is CASSSYPRKSDTQYF.

This clonotype was picked up many times. This beta chain is an unintended read in a library built for alpha chains; its size means little. The chain has TRBV6-2 or TRBV6-3 and TRBJ2-2, with D hard to call. Germline V gives CDR1 MNHEY, CDR2 SVGEGT. The CDR3 loop spans 15 amino acids. Trimming pared 8 bases from V and 0 bases from J, leaving 13 bases between. CDR3 sequence (DNA): TGTGCCAGCGTATCCGGTCTAGCGAACACCGGGGAGCTGTTTTTT. This translates into CASVSGLANTGELFF.

This clonotype has a count of ten or more. The size of this beta chain means little, since it is a stray read in a library made for alpha chains. The chain recombines TRBV20-1 with TRBJ1-1; possible D gene TRBD1, 6 bases. The CDR3 spans 11 residues. Looked up from germline, CDR1 is DFQATT and CDR2 is SNEGSKA (reference sequence). With 3 bases removed from V and 6 bases from J, the gap between germline ends came to 8 bases. The CDR3 DNA reads as TGCAGTGCTAGTTCAGGGGCTGAAGCTTTCTTT. Amino acid sequence: CSASSGAEAFF.

This clonotype was counted many times. Little can be read into the size of this beta chain, an off-target read in a library designed for alpha chains. The J gene is TRBJ1-6, the V gene TRBV5-1; perhaps TRBD1 as D (6 bases). Per germline, CDR1 SGHRS and CDR2 YFSETQ. V lost 0 bases, J lost 0 bases, and 10 bases lay in between. This CDR3 has 17 residues. In DNA, the CDR3 is TGCGCCAGCAGCTTGGGACAGGAGCACTCCTATAATTCACCCCTCCACTTT. Protein sequence: CASSLGQEHSYNSPLHF.

This clonotype was observed at least ten times. The library was prepared for alpha chains; this beta chain is a stray read, so its frequency means little. This chain connects TRBV20-1 to TRBJ2-5, with TRBD2 matching over 8 bases. The CDR3 covers 13 residues. J was trimmed by 3 bases and V by 5 bases; bases with no gene match: 5. CDR1 and CDR2 (germline): DFQATT, SNEGSKA (reference sequence). Here the CDR3 reads CSAPGLAEETQYF. In DNA form, the CDR3 reads TGCAGTGCTCCCGGACTAGCTGAAGAGACCCAGTACTTC.

Ten or more counts support this clonotype. This beta chain is an off-target read within a library intended for alpha chains, so its frequency means little. This chain connects TRBV13 to TRBJ1-5, with D hard to call. The V end lost 3 bases, the J end lost 4 bases, and 13 bases lay between the germline ends. The CDR3 is 15 amino acids. The V gene's germline CDR1 is PRHDT and CDR2 FYEKMQ (reference sequence). CDR3 in amino acids: CASSFGRPWNQPQHF. CDR3 bases: TGTGCCAGCAGCTTCGGCAGGCCATGGAATCAGCCCCAGCATTTT.

This clonotype was recorded at least ten times. Little can be read into the size of this beta chain, an off-target read in a library designed for alpha chains. The chain couples TRBV7-6 to TRBJ1-6; 7 positions agree with TRBD1. CDR1 and CDR2 (germline): SGHVS, FNYEAQ. Germline trimming cut 4 bases from V and 9 bases from J; bases unmatched to any gene: 6. This CDR3 region has 14 residues. This CDR3 is CASSSDRSLSPLHF. The CDR3 DNA is TGTGCCAGCAGCTCGGACAGGAGTCTTTCACCCCTCCACTTT.

This clonotype showed up many times. Little can be read into the size of this beta chain, an off-target read in a library designed for alpha chains. The chain is built from TRBV9 and TRBJ2-1, with 7 nucleotides matching TRBD2. J gave up 7 bases and V 1 base, and 2 bases lay outside the gene matches. The germline CDR1 and CDR2 sequences are SGDLS and YYNGEE. This CDR3 is 13 amino acids long. CDR3 protein: CASSVTGRNEQFF. The DNA for the CDR3 is TGTGCCAGCAGCGTAACCGGGAGGAATGAGCAGTTCTTC.

This clonotype was observed at least ten times. This beta chain appears as a stray read in a library generated for alpha chains; its size is not informative. The chain employs TRBV20-1 and TRBJ1-2; weak D call: TRBD1 (6 bases). This CDR3 is 14 amino acids long. Deletions cut 6 bases from V and 7 bases from J, with 21 bases between. The germline CDR1 and CDR2 sequences are DFQATT and SNEGSKA (reference sequence). The CDR3 region has the DNA TGCAGTGCCCCGGGGGCTGGGGCTCTGGGTGGCTACACCTTC. This translates into CSAPGAGALGGYTF.

Of note for this clonotype: With the library built for alpha chains, this beta chain is off target and its frequency is not meaningful. The chain combines TRBV29-1 with TRBJ2-3; 7 positions match TRBD2. The J segment lost 1 base and the V segment lost 7 bases, leaving 2 bases of the junction unmatched. The CDR3 spans 12 residues. Germline V gives CDR1 SQVTM, CDR2 ANQGSEA. The CDR3 is CSGSGGTDTQYF. The CDR3 region has the DNA TGCAGCGGGAGCGGGGGCACAGATACGCAGTATTTT.

This clonotype was observed many times. The library was prepared for alpha chains; this beta chain is a stray read, so its frequency means little. The V gene is TRBV19, the J gene TRBJ2-2; TRBD1 is a possible D gene (6 bases). Germline V gene data show CDR1 as LNHDA and CDR2 as SQIVND (reference sequence). The germline V and J ends were trimmed by 7 bases and 4 bases, with 16 bases remaining between them. CDR3 length: 15 residues. Here the CDR3 DNA reads TGTGCCAGTACCCCCCAACAGGGTTCCACCGGGGAGCTGTTTTTT. Its translation is CASTPQQGSTGELFF.

This clonotype has a count of ten or more. This beta chain appears as a stray read in a library generated for alpha chains; its size is not informative. This rearrangement joins TRBV28 to TRBJ2-6; D not certain. Germline-derived CDR1 and CDR2 are MDHEN and SYDVKM. This CDR3 is 14 amino acids long. The V end was cut by 5 bases, the J end by 2 bases, with 7 bases between. CDR3 region: CASSPVPGANVLTF. The CDR3 coding sequence is TGTGCCAGCAGTCCCGTTCCTGGGGCCAACGTCCTGACTTTC.

This clonotype came up many times. This beta chain is a stray sequence in a library constructed for alpha chains; its clone size is not meaningful. The rearrangement links TRBV14 to TRBJ2-7; the match to TRBD1 covers 10 bases. From germline, CDR1 is SGHDN and CDR2 FVKESK. The CDR3 is 14 amino acids. The J segment lost 7 bases and the V segment lost 3 bases, leaving 6 bases of the junction unmatched. The CDR3 loop is CASSHPGQGLEQYF. In DNA, the CDR3 is TGTGCCAGCAGCCACCCGGGACAGGGGTTGGAGCAGTACTTC.